Listed below are T cell receptor beta chains from one sample, sequenced in a study of blood T cell repertoires in COVID-19. Profiled with immunoSEQ multiplex PCR; TCRdb holds only in-frame clones, not every one. The table has roughly 83,000 clones, about 82% seen once. Sequenced input: peripheral blood. These TCRs come from a man over 45 with active COVID-19. CDR3s include the opening cysteine and the closing phenylalanine or tryptophan.

j_call,v_call,cdr3_aa
TRBJ2-7,TRBV14,CASSQDSSGEFDNEQYF
TRBJ2-1,TRBV30,CACQTGGPNEQFF
TRBJ2-3,TRBV10-3,CAIAPGLALGDSDTQYF
TRBJ2-1,TRBV9,CASSSTTSVEQFF
TRBJ2-2,TRBV4-1,CASSQGRPGTPGELFF
TRBJ1-5,TRBV27,CASSSFLGGGTLNQPQHF
TRBJ2-7,TRBV27,CASSLAQGEQYF
TRBJ1-3,TRBV7-8,CASSARDRAGNTIYF
TRBJ1-1,TRBV7-2,CASSRDRDGTEAFF
TRBJ1-2,TRBV7-2,CASSVGTGTVVGYTF
TRBJ2-7,TRBV24-1,CATSETGINEQYF
TRBJ2-7,TRBV27,CASSGTGAGGYEQYF
TRBJ2-7,TRBV19,CASSDRGYEQYF
TRBJ1-2,TRBV4-1,CASSPGQLGYGYTF
TRBJ2-7,TRBV5-5,CASSLGRVVDYEQYF
TRBJ2-2,TRBV4-3,CASSPGQGNTGELFF
TRBJ2-7,TRBV19,CASRGGGRTEQYF
TRBJ1-1,TRBV28,CASSFGAIGYTEAFF
TRBJ2-1,TRBV14,CASSQGSGLAGFTYNEQFF
TRBJ1-2,TRBV19,CASSLSRGGYGYTF
TRBJ1-2,TRBV2,CASSEYTGTIYGYTF
TRBJ2-5,TRBV24-1,CATSQSPIEGLWETQYF
TRBJ1-1,TRBV19,CASTNLWGGARTEAFF
TRBJ2-7,TRBV6-2/TRBV6-3,CASSYPRGALGYEQYF
TRBJ1-1,TRBV19,CASSIVSGTEAFF
TRBJ1-4,TRBV5-1,CASRDTGSPNEKLFF
TRBJ2-3,TRBV28,CASSLLRDTQYF
TRBJ2-3,TRBV3-1/TRBV3-2,CASRRTSGRTDTQYF
TRBJ1-5,TRBV15,CATSKQDRVRGQPQHF
TRBJ2-7,TRBV15,CATSRGAGLDPYEQYF
TRBJ1-1,TRBV5-1,CASSLDRGIEAFF
TRBJ2-7,TRBV9,CASSVAASTHEQYF
TRBJ2-2,TRBV13,CASSQRLAGSNTGELFF
TRBJ2-7,TRBV5-1,CASSLGQGRGYEQYF
TRBJ2-3,TRBV11-2,CASSFRAGTNTQYF